One sample yielded the 32 T cell receptor beta chains listed below, sequenced in a study of cytomegalovirus exposure and HLA in healthy donors. Researchers ran the PCR with 60 Vbeta and 13 Jbeta primers. Measured with immunoSEQ multiplex PCR; TCRdb has only the in-frame clones, and not every one. The sample holds tens of thousands of clones; roughly three fifths are singletons and the top ten take 5% to 6.5%. The specimen sequenced was PBMCs. The origin of the receptors is a woman younger than 45 in good health and CMV-seronegative.

The rearrangement links TRBV9 to TRBJ1-3, with D tentatively TRBD1 (5 bases). From germline, CDR1 is SGDLS and CDR2 YYNGEE. The V and J ends lost 3 bases and 0 bases respectively, with 10 bases between them. CDR3 length: 15 amino acids. CDR3 region: CASSAGGGSGNTIYF. The CDR3 DNA is TGTGCCAGCAGCGCCGGGGGGGGCTCTGGAAACACCATATATTTT.

V gene TRBV7-9 combines with J gene TRBJ2-1; 12 bases match TRBD2. The CDR3 is made up of 15 amino acids. V trimming: 8 bases; J trimming: 8 bases; junction bases outside the gene matches: 10. Germline V gene lookup returns CDR1 SEHNR and CDR2 FQNEAQ (reference sequence). The CDR3 region has the DNA TGTGCCAGCTGGCCTAGCGGGAGGGCCAATGATGAGCAGTTCTTC. Translated, it gives CASWPSGRANDEQFF.

This clone was seen a single time. The V gene is TRBV19, the J gene TRBJ1-1; 8 nucleotides match TRBD1. V gave up 6 bases and J gave up 1 base; unmatched junction bases: 7. Germline lookup yields CDR1 LNHDA and CDR2 SQIVND (reference sequence). CDR3 length: 15 amino acids. The CDR3 bases are TGTGCCAGTAGCCCTGACAGGGGCCAGAACACTGAAGCTTTCTTT. Encoded protein: CASSPDRGQNTEAFF.

This clone came up a few times. This chain connects TRBV11-3 to TRBJ2-2; TRBD2 matches 7 bases. The CDR3 loop spans 17 amino acids. Germline lookup yields CDR1 SGHNT and CDR2 YENEEA. V was clipped by 0 bases and J by 0 bases; unmatched bases: 4. CDR3 residues: CASSLDPLAANTGELFF. CDR3 nucleotides: TGTGCCAGCAGCTTAGATCCCCTAGCGGCGAACACCGGGGAGCTGTTTTTT. The variable domain in full, completed from reference TRBV11-3 and TRBJ2-2, reads EAGVVQSPRYKIIEKKQPVAFWCNPISGHNTLYWYLQNLGQGPELLIRYENEEAVDDSQLPKDRFSAERLKGVDSTLKIQPAELGDSAVYLCASSLDPLAANTGELFFGEGSRLTVL.

The V gene is TRBV4-2, the J gene TRBJ2-3, with TRBD2 matching over 11 bases. J was trimmed by 9 bases and V by 0 bases; bases with no gene match: 8. Germline CDR1 reads LGHNA; CDR2 reads YNFKEQ. This CDR3 has 16 residues. The CDR3 spells CASSQEASGRLHTQYF. CDR3 coding DNA: TGTGCCAGCAGCCAAGAGGCTAGCGGGAGGTTGCACACGCAGTATTTT.

Of note for this clone: Additional DNA sequences in this sample encode the identical CDR3. This chain links TRBV5-1 with TRBJ2-5; no definite D call. The CDR3 is 11 amino acids. Looked up from germline, CDR1 is SGHRS and CDR2 is YFSETQ. V was cut by 3 bases and J by 5 bases, with 5 bases left in between. CDR3 loop: CASSSQETQYF. Here the CDR3 DNA reads TGCGCCAGCAGCTCTCAGGAGACCCAGTACTTC. Full variable domain (missing parts from reference TRBV5-1 and TRBJ2-5): KAGVTQTPRYLIKTRGQQVTLSCSPISGHRSVSWYQQTPGQGLQFLFEYFSETQRNKGNFPGRFSGRQFSNSRSEMNVSTLELGDSALYLCASSSQETQYFGPGTRLLVL.

This chain joins TRBV4-3 and TRBJ2-1, with D perhaps TRBD1 (5 bases). This CDR3 is built from 16 residues. The V gene's germline CDR1 is LGHNA and CDR2 YSLEER. Deletions cut 0 bases from V and 4 bases from J, with 13 bases between. The CDR3 protein is CASSQESSGWYNEQFF. DNA of the CDR3: TGCGCCAGCAGCCAAGAGAGCTCAGGGTGGTACAATGAGCAGTTCTTC.

The chain recombines TRBV2 with TRBJ2-6, with D possibly matching TRBD2 (5 bases). The CDR3 is 15 residues long. V shed 8 bases and J shed 0 bases, with 11 bases lying between them. Germline V gives CDR1 SNHLY, CDR2 FYNNEI. This CDR3 is CASVEGDSGANVLTF. The CDR3 DNA reads as TGTGCCAGCGTCGAGGGTGACTCTGGGGCCAACGTCCTGACTTTC.

This rearrangement joins TRBV4-1 to TRBJ2-7; tentatively, D is TRBD1 (6 bases). Germline V gives CDR1 MGHRA, CDR2 YSYEKL. V lost 1 base, J lost 6 bases, and 13 bases lay in between. This CDR3 comprises 14 residues. The CDR3 sequence is CASSQVHRVGEQYF. CDR3 sequence (DNA): TGCGCCAGCAGCCAAGTCCACAGGGTAGGCGAGCAGTACTTC.

The V gene is TRBV29-1, the J gene TRBJ1-2; D gene uncertain. Trimming stripped 4 bases from V and 7 bases from J, with 13 bases between. The CDR3 has 12 residues. From germline, CDR1 is SQVTM and CDR2 ANQGSEA. This CDR3 is CSVVFSGFGYTF. The CDR3 nucleotides read TGCAGCGTTGTTTTCAGCGGCTTTGGCTACACCTTC.

The chain combines TRBV27 with TRBJ2-7; 7 positions agree with TRBD1. J gave up 3 bases and V 6 bases, and 5 bases lay outside the gene matches. Germline CDR1 is MNHEY and CDR2 is SMNVEV (reference sequence). The CDR3 spans 13 residues. CDR3 bases: TGTGCCAGCAGCATACAGGGGATCTACGAGCAGTACTTC. Amino acid sequence: CASSIQGIYEQYF.

The gene calls are TRBV29-1 and TRBJ1-1, with D tentatively TRBD1 (5 bases). There are 13 residues in the CDR3. Germline CDR1 SQVTM, CDR2 ANQGSEA. Trimming pared 0 bases from V and 7 bases from J, leaving 12 bases between. The CDR3 nucleotides read TGCAGCGTTGAAGATATGGGAAGGGGTGAAGCTTTCTTT. Translated, it gives CSVEDMGRGEAFF.

This clone appeared a few times. This chain uses TRBV5-5 with TRBJ1-2; TRBD1 matches at 7 bases. Germline V lookup: CDR1 SGHKS, CDR2 YYEKEE (reference sequence). This CDR3 spans 15 amino acids. J lost 10 bases, V lost 4 bases, and 16 bases had no gene match. The CDR3 coding sequence is TGTGCCAGCAGCCTGAGCCCAACAGGGGAGGTTGTCTACACCTTC. It specifies CASSLSPTGEVVYTF.

The J gene is TRBJ2-7, the V gene TRBV5-4, with D unclear. V dropped 2 bases and J dropped 3 bases, with 9 bases sitting between them. There are 13 residues in the CDR3. Per the germline V gene, CDR1 is SGHNT and CDR2 is YYREEE (reference sequence). CDR3 coding DNA: TGTGCCAGCAGCTTCCCAGGTAGCTACGAGCAGTACTTC. It encodes CASSFPGSYEQYF.

The chain is built from TRBV20-1 and TRBJ2-2, with D hard to call. CDR3 length: 11 amino acids. The germline CDR1 and CDR2 sequences are DFQATT and SNEGSKA (reference sequence). V lost 3 bases and J lost 10, with 9 bases in between. The CDR3 region has the DNA TGCAGTGCTAGTAACAATGTGGAGCTGTTTTTT. Its translation: CSASNNVELFF.

The rearrangement links TRBV5-4 to TRBJ2-5; the D gene is possibly TRBD1 (6 bases). The V and J ends lost 0 bases and 2 bases respectively, with 8 bases between them. CDR3 size: 14 residues. CDR1 SGHNT and CDR2 YYREEE come from the germline V gene (reference sequence). For the CDR3, the DNA is TGTGCCAGCAGCTTGGGGGGGCGTCAAGAGACCCAGTACTTC. This encodes CASSLGGRQETQYF.

V gene TRBV2 combines with J gene TRBJ2-7; 9 positions match TRBD2. The CDR3 has 15 amino acids. J lost 4 bases, V lost 11 bases, and 15 bases had no gene match. Germline CDR1 and CDR2: SNHLY and FYNNEI. The CDR3 sequence: CASAAGASGTYEQYF. In DNA, the CDR3 is TGTGCCTCAGCAGCCGGGGCTAGCGGGACTTACGAGCAGTACTTC.

CDR3 in DNA: TGTGCCAGTAGCGTACTCGGACACGGGTATCAGCCCCAGCATTTT. Its translation: CASSVLGHGYQPQHF. The J gene is TRBJ1-5, the V gene TRBV19, with D tentatively TRBD1 (5 bases). This CDR3 region has 15 residues. Trimming took 6 bases from V and 5 from J, leaving 17 bases between them. Germline CDR1 reads LNHDA; CDR2 reads SQIVND (reference sequence).

The chain carries TRBV5-1 and TRBJ2-3; 9 nucleotides line up with TRBD2. In germline, CDR1 is SGHRS, CDR2 YFSETQ. This CDR3 has 16 residues. V gave up 0 bases and J gave up 0 bases; unmatched junction bases: 2. CDR3 residues: CASSLVSGSSTDTQYF. The CDR3 DNA is TGCGCCAGCAGCTTGGTTAGCGGGAGTAGCACAGATACGCAGTATTTT.

V usage is TRBV2 and J usage is TRBJ2-5; the D gene is possibly TRBD1 (6 bases). Germline loops: CDR1 SNHLY, CDR2 FYNNEI. The CDR3 runs 12 residues. The V and J ends lost 6 bases and 4 bases respectively, with 9 bases between them. The chain's CDR3 is CASRGAPETQYF. CDR3 DNA sequence: TGTGCCAGCAGGGGGGCCCCAGAGACCCAGTACTTC.

The rearrangement uses TRBV10-3 and TRBJ2-7, with TRBD1 matching 7 bases. CDR3 length: 15 amino acids. The germline gives CDR1 ENHRY, CDR2 SYGVKD. V gave up 3 bases and J gave up 2 bases; unmatched junction bases: 7. In DNA, the CDR3 is TGTGCCATCAGTGAAGGGGGCAGGGGGACCTACGAGCAGTACTTC. This sequence encodes CAISEGGRGTYEQYF.

The chain has TRBV19 and TRBJ2-1; a weak D match, TRBD1 (6 bases). The V gene's germline CDR1 is LNHDA and CDR2 SQIVND (reference sequence). CDR3 length equals 14 residues. The V end lost 1 base, the J end lost 7 bases, and 11 bases lay between the germline ends. The CDR3 here is CASSIAQGRNEQFF. In nucleotides, the CDR3 is TGTGCCAGTAGTATAGCGCAGGGGAGAAATGAGCAGTTCTTC.

The V and J genes are TRBV7-2 and TRBJ1-2; no definite D call. Germline values: CDR1 SGHTA, CDR2 FQGNSA. The CDR3 runs 12 residues. V shed 10 bases and J shed 4 bases, with 13 bases lying between them. The CDR3 reads CAIIVLFYGYTF. CDR3 DNA: TGTGCCATAATCGTCCTATTCTATGGCTACACCTTC.

This clone came up a few times. This sequence joins TRBV7-8 and TRBJ1-2; TRBD1 is a possible D gene (5 bases). The V end lost 0 bases, the J end lost 3 bases, and 14 bases lay between the germline ends. Per the germline V gene, CDR1 is SGHVS and CDR2 is FQNEAQ. The CDR3 extends over 16 amino acids. CDR3 sequence reads: CASSLARRDGDYGYTF. The CDR3, as DNA: TGTGCCAGCAGCTTAGCCCGGCGGGACGGCGACTATGGCTACACCTTC.

The chain employs TRBV15 and TRBJ1-3, with D possibly matching TRBD1 (5 bases). The CDR3 loop spans 16 amino acids. CDR1 and CDR2 from the germline V gene are LNHNV and YYDKDF (reference sequence). Trimming left V 0 bases short and J 1 base short, with 10 bases between. Here the CDR3 DNA reads TGTGCCACCAGCAGAGATGGGAGGGGTTCTGGAAACACCATATATTTT. This encodes CATSRDGRGSGNTIYF.

This clone was counted only a few times. This chain joins TRBV11-2 and TRBJ2-7; tentatively, D is TRBD2 (6 bases). V was trimmed by 5 bases and J by 5 bases, leaving 16 bases between them. Germline loops: CDR1 SGHAT, CDR2 FQNNGV. The CDR3 consists of 14 residues. The CDR3 bases are TGTGCCAGCAGCCAATCGGGACTCGTCAACGAGCAGTACTTC. It yields the protein CASSQSGLVNEQYF.

This clone was seen a handful of times. The J gene is TRBJ1-3, the V gene TRBV7-2; D not certain. The CDR3 contains 16 residues. The V and J ends lost 6 bases and 2 bases respectively, with 17 bases between them. The germline V gene encodes CDR1 SGHTA and CDR2 FQGNSA. CDR3 in amino acids: CASRQWASSTGNTIYF. In nucleotides, the CDR3 is TGTGCCAGCAGACAGTGGGCCTCCAGCACTGGAAACACCATATATTTT.

V is TRBV11-2 and J is TRBJ2-6, with D perhaps matching TRBD2 (5 bases). V was cut by 5 bases and J by 3 bases, with 17 bases left in between. The CDR3 is 17 residues long. CDR1 is SGHAT and CDR2 is FQNNGV in the germline V gene. CDR3 nucleotide sequence: TGTGCCAGCAGCCATTACACGGGGTCAGGTGGGGCCAACGTCCTGACTTTC. It yields the protein CASSHYTGSGGANVLTF.

This chain links TRBV5-1 with TRBJ2-7; D gene uncertain. Trimming shortened V by 3 bases and J by 7 bases, and 8 bases separated the two germline ends. The germline gives CDR1 SGHRS, CDR2 YFSETQ. The CDR3 sequence is 11 residues long. The CDR3 protein is CASSSFGEQYF. For the CDR3, the DNA is TGCGCCAGCAGCTCGTTCGGGGAGCAGTACTTC. Variable domain in full (rest from reference TRBV5-1 and TRBJ2-7): KAGVTQTPRYLIKTRGQQVTLSCSPISGHRSVSWYQQTPGQGLQFLFEYFSETQRNKGNFPGRFSGRQFSNSRSEMNVSTLELGDSALYLCASSSFGEQYFGPGTRLTVT.

This clone was picked up a small number of times. V gene TRBV27 combines with J gene TRBJ1-2; D perhaps matches TRBD1 (6 bases). The CDR3 is made up of 17 amino acids. V lost 4 bases to trimming and J lost 5 bases, with 23 bases between them. Germline CDR1 reads MNHEY; CDR2 reads SMNVEV (reference sequence). CDR3 amino acids: CASSSQGSEGVIYGYTF. CDR3 nucleotides: TGTGCCAGCAGTTCCCAAGGGTCTGAGGGGGTAATTTATGGCTACACCTTC.

This sequence joins TRBV10-3 and TRBJ2-3; 10 bases match TRBD2. J lost 7 bases, V lost 6 bases, and 7 bases had no gene match. Germline V lookup: CDR1 ENHRY, CDR2 SYGVKD. This CDR3 is 14 amino acids long. The CDR3 DNA is TGTGCCATCAGGGAAGCGGGAGGGGAGTATACGCAGTATTTT. It yields the protein CAIREAGGEYTQYF.

The gene calls are TRBV2 and TRBJ2-1, with TRBD2 matching over 7 bases. J lost 0 bases, V lost 4 bases, and 6 bases had no gene match. Germline V gene data show CDR1 as SNHLY and CDR2 as FYNNEI. This CDR3 is 16 amino acids long. The CDR3 nucleotides read TGTGCCAGCAGTGGGGGAGGGCTTCGCTCCTACAATGAGCAGTTCTTC. Residues: CASSGGGLRSYNEQFF.